Given below is one T cell receptor beta chain in context. In the authors' workflow: Quantification of nucleated cells was approximated via reference gene primer amplification. Some clones are missing from TCRdb's copy, which holds only in-frame ones; the method was immunoSEQ multiplex PCR. The DNA gave D and trimming, while V, J and clone size come from that table. The sample includes roughly 100,000 clones, approximately 72% of them seen just once. The data derive from a study of blood T cell repertoires in COVID-19. Across the whole study: From the United States, Italy and Spain came samples of acute and convalescent COVID-19. Sources were T cells, B-cell-depleted T cells, or PBMCs; the material itself was cDNA or gDNA.

V was pared by 5 bases and J by 5 bases, with 16 bases between. The CDR3 is made up of 15 amino acids. Germline V gene data show CDR1 as SGHTA and CDR2 as FQGNSA. This chain links TRBV7-2 with TRBJ1-5; D is unclear. Sequenced material: peripheral blood. This clonotype was obtained from a woman between 65 and 79 years old with acute or convalescent COVID-19. The CDR3 protein is CASSPTTFGYQPQHF. CDR3 nucleotide sequence: TGTGCCAGCAGCCCAACGACCTTCGGGTATCAGCCCCAGCATTTT.